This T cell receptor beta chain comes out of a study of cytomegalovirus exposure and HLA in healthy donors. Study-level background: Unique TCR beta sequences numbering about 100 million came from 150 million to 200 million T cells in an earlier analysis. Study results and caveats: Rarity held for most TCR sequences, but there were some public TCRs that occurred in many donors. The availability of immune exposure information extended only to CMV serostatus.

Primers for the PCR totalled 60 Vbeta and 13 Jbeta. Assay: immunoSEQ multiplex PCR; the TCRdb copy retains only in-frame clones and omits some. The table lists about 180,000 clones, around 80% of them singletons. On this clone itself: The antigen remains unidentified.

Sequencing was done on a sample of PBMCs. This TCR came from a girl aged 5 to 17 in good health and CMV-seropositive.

The CDR3 protein is CAISESGAGLYGYTF. The CDR3 DNA sequence: TGTGCCATCAGTGAGTCAGGCGCAGGGTTGTATGGCTACACCTTC. V and J are TRBV10-3 and TRBJ1-2; tentative D call: TRBD1 (5 bases). This CDR3 spans 15 amino acids. Germline assignment: CDR1 ENHRY and CDR2 SYGVKD. Trimming cost V 0 bases and J 5 bases, with 13 bases left between them.